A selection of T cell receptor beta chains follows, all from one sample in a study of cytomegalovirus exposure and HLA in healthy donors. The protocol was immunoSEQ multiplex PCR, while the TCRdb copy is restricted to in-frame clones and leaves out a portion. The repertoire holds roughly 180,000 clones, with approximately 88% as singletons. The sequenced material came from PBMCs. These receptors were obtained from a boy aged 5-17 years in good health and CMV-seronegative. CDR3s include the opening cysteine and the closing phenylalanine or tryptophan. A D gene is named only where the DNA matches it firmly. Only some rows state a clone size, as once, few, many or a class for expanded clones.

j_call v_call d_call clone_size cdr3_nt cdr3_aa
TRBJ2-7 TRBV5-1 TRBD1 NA TGCGCCAGCAGCCCGGGACAGGGAAGCGGCGAGCAGTACTTC CASSPGQGSGEQYF
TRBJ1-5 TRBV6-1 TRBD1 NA TGTGCCAGCAGTGCTGAGGACAGGGCAGCTCAGCCCCAGCATTTT CASSAEDRAAQPQHF
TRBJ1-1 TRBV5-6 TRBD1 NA TGTGCCAGCGGGACAGGGGGCCCGACTGAAGCTTTCTTT CASGTGGPTEAFF
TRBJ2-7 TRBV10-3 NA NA TGTGCCATCAGTGACCCGGACGAGCAGTACTTC CAISDPDEQYF
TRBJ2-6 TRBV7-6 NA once TGTGCCAGCACTCGACCTGGAGTCACTGGGGCCAACGTCCTGACTTTC CASTRPGVTGANVLTF
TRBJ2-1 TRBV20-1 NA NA TGCAGTGCTGAACAGGGAAATGAGCAGTTCTTC CSAEQGNEQFF
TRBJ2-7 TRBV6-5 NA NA TGTGCCAGCAGTTACTCGACGGCAGGGGCCGAGCAGTACTTC CASSYSTAGAEQYF
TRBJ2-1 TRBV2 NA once TGTGCCAACGACAGGCCTAGGAACAATGAGCAGTTCTTC CANDRPRNNEQFF
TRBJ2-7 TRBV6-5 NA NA TGTGCCAGCAGTTACGGAGTGGAGGATAAGCTGTTC CASSYGVEDKLF
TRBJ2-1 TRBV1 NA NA TGCACCAGCAGCCAAGATTTGGGACTAGCCCTCGGGGGGCAGTTCTTC CTSSQDLGLALGGQFF
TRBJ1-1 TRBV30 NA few TGTGCCTGGAGTCCCCCGGGGGGGAACACTGAAGCTTTCTTT CAWSPPGGNTEAFF
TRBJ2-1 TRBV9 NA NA TGTGCCAGCAGCGCATTCCCCGACAGATACAATGAGCAGTTCTTC CASSAFPDRYNEQFF
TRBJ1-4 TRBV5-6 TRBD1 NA TGTGCCAGCAGCTTGGGGAGGGGGCTTAATGAAAAACTGTTTTTT CASSLGRGLNEKLFF
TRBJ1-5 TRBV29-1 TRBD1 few TGCAGCGTTGGGGGGACAGGGGATCAGCCCCAGCATTTT CSVGGTGDQPQHF
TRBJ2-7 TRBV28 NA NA TGTGCCAGCAGTTCATTCTACGAGCAGTACTTC CASSSFYEQYF
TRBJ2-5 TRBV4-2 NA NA TGTGCCAGCAGCCAAGCCGGAGAAGAGACCCAGTACTTC CASSQAGEETQYF
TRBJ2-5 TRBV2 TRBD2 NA TGTGCCAGCAGGAAATGGCGGGAGGCTGAGGCCCAGTACTTC CASRKWREAEAQYF
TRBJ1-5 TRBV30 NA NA TGTGCCTGGAGCGGGGAGCGGAATCAGCCCCAGCATTTT CAWSGERNQPQHF
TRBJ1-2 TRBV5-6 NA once TGTGCCAGCAGCTTCGGGGGGTTTTCCACCTATGGCTACACCTTC CASSFGGFSTYGYTF
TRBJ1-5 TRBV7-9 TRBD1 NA TGTGCCAGCAGCCACGGACAGGACTTTAGCAATCAGCCCCAGCATTTT CASSHGQDFSNQPQHF
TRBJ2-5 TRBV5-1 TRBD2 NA TGCGCCAGCAGCCCCCGAACTAGCGGATACCAAGAGACCCAGTACTTC CASSPRTSGYQETQYF
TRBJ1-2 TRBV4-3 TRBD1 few TGCGCCAGCAGCCATATGGACAGGGGGGGCTACACCTTC CASSHMDRGGYTF
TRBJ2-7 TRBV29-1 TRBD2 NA TGCAGCGTTGTGGCGGGAGAGCGCTCCGAGCAGTACTTC CSVVAGERSEQYF
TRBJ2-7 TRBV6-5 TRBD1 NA TGTGCCAGCAGGTCTGGGACAGGCCTCTCCTACGAGCAGTACTTC CASRSGTGLSYEQYF
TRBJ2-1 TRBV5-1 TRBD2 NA TGCGCCAGCAGCTACCTAGCGGAGAGCTCCTACAATGAGCAGTTCTTC CASSYLAESSYNEQFF
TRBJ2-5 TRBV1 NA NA TGCACCAGCAGCCAATACTCCAAAGAGACCCAGTACTTC CTSSQYSKETQYF
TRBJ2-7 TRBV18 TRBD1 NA TGTGCCAGCTCACCACTCCCCAGGGACAGGGGGCGGGACGAGCAGTACTTC CASSPLPRDRGRDEQYF
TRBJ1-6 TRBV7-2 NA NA TGTGCCAGCAGCTTACACCAGGGGAATTCACCCCTCCACTTT CASSLHQGNSPLHF
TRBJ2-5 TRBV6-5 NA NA TGTGCCAGCAGTCCGACAGTTGGAGAGACCCAGTACTTC CASSPTVGETQYF
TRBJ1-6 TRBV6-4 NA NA TGTGCCAGCAGTGAGTCAGGGTTGTCACCCCTCCACTTT CASSESGLSPLHF
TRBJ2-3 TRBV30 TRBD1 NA TGTGCCTGGTCGGGACAGAGAGGCACAGATACGCAGTATTTT CAWSGQRGTDTQYF
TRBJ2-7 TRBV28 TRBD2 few TGTGCCAGTCTTTCCTTAGCGGGGCACTACGAGCAGTACTTC CASLSLAGHYEQYF